This T cell receptor beta chain was recovered during a study of T cell responses to AZD1222 COVID-19 vaccine. Findings and caveats of the study: Scientists sampled the repertoires only once the peak T cell response had passed.

Germline loops: CDR1 KGHSH, CDR2 LQKENI. CDR3 length: 14 amino acids. With 5 bases clipped from V and 3 bases from J, the junction kept 5 bases outside the gene matches. In the case of this clone: Antigen: not known.

The data were produced by immunoSEQ multiplex PCR, yet TCRdb's version contains in-frame clones alone and is incomplete. This repertoire shows around 140,000 clones, around 93% found once; its top ten account for about 9%. This sample comprised peripheral blood, obtained on day 0 of AZD1222 vaccination. This TCR derives from an adult in good health. This chain joins TRBV18 and TRBJ2-7; TRBD1 matches 9 bases. This chain's CDR3 is CASSNRGLVYEQYF. CDR3 nucleotides: TGTGCCAGCTCAAACAGGGGGCTGGTCTACGAGCAGTACTTC. Using reference TRBV18 and TRBJ2-7 for the parts outside the CDR3, the full variable domain is NAGVMQNPRHLVRRRGQEARLRCSPMKGHSHVYWYRQLPEEGLKFMVYLQKENIIDESGMPKERFSAEFPKEGPSILRIQQVVRGDSAAYFCASSNRGLVYEQYFGPGTRLTVT.